This T cell receptor beta chain derives from a study of CD8+ T cells in alopecia areata. Treatment indicated: oral pan-JAK inhibitor, 5-10 mg twice daily. After removal of 2 bases from V and 2 bases from J, the junction contained 0 bases not matched to a gene. Germline V gives CDR1 MNHNY, CDR2 SVGAGI (reference sequence). The length of the CDR3 is 14 residues. Extracted RNA was reverse transcribed into cDNA, the sequencing template. Data came from immunoSEQ multiplex PCR; TCRdb stores just in-frame clones and leaves some out. The top ten hold approximately 16% of the sample, which has about 180,000 clones, 58% seen once.

This rearrangement joins TRBV6-6 to TRBJ1-2, with TRBD1 matching 9 bases. This receptor was identified in a human donor with alopecia areata. Sequences were derived from CD4+ T cells sorted from blood, sampled at approximately week 61, from a patient treated with tofacitinib. The CDR3 reads CASSYGQGNYGYTF. Here the CDR3 DNA reads TGTGCCAGCAGTTACGGACAGGGGAACTATGGCTACACCTTC.